The 25 T cell receptor beta chains below were found in one sample sequenced in a study of T cells in tumors and immune-related adverse events. Using immunoSEQ multiplex PCR, the repertoire was profiled, and TCRdb retains in-frame clones only, with some absent. The sample comprises 4,500 or so clones, approximately 78% of which are singletons, and 20% to 25% rests with the top ten. The sequencing used skin tissue, collected from a patient treated with anti-PD-1 therapy. Receptor source: a female donor with metastatic renal cell carcinoma.

The CDR3 is CASSQTSGQYNEQFF. CDR3 bases: TGCGCCAGCAGCCAGACTAGCGGGCAGTACAATGAGCAGTTCTTC. This chain uses TRBV5-1 with TRBJ2-1; 10 bases fit TRBD2. J was trimmed by 4 bases and V by 4 bases; bases with no gene match: 5. CDR3 length equals 15 residues. CDR1 and CDR2 from the germline V gene are SGHRS and YFSETQ.

V gene TRBV5-6 combines with J gene TRBJ1-2, with D possibly matching TRBD1 (6 bases). Trimming shortened V by 4 bases and J by 4 bases, and 14 bases separated the two germline ends. The CDR3 loop spans 14 amino acids. CDR1 SGHDT and CDR2 YYEEEE come from the germline V gene. The CDR3: CASSDFQGFYGYTF. The CDR3 DNA is TGTGCCAGCAGCGACTTTCAGGGGTTCTATGGCTACACCTTC. Filled out from reference TRBV5-6 and TRBJ1-2, the complete variable domain reads DAGVTQSPTHLIKTRGQQVTLRCSPKSGHDTVSWYQQALGQGPQFIFQYYEEEERQRGNFPDRFSGHQFPNYSSELNVNALLLGDSALYLCASSDFQGFYGYTFGSGTRLTVV.

The DNA of the CDR3 is TGTGCCAGCAGCTTCACGGGGGGGGCAGGAAACATTCAGTACTTC. Residues: CASSFTGGAGNIQYF. The chain combines TRBV7-2 with TRBJ2-4, with 8 bases aligning to TRBD2. Germline V gives CDR1 SGHTA, CDR2 FQGNSA. CDR3 length equals 15 residues. The junction had 7 bases not matched to a gene; V was cut back by 3 bases and J by 6 bases.

This clone was observed a few times. V is TRBV7-6 and J is TRBJ2-3; unclear D gene. CDR1 and CDR2 (germline): SGHVS, FNYEAQ. CDR3 size: 14 residues. Between the trimmed V and J ends, which lost 1 base and 2 bases, there was a span of 7 bases. The CDR3 DNA is TGTGCCAGCAGCTTAGTGGGTCTCACAGATACGCAGTATTTT. Its protein product is CASSLVGLTDTQYF.

The chain has TRBV11-1 and TRBJ1-6; 8 bases map to TRBD1. The CDR3 runs to 14 residues. The V gene end was trimmed by 3 bases and the J gene end by 7 bases; junction bases not matched to a gene: 2. Per germline, CDR1 SGHAT and CDR2 FQDESV (reference sequence). The chain's CDR3 is CASSFRQGNSPLHF. In DNA, the CDR3 is TGTGCCAGCAGCTTCCGACAGGGGAATTCACCCCTCCACTTT.

V is TRBV4-1 and J is TRBJ1-1; a weak D match, TRBD1 (5 bases). The V end lost 0 bases, the J end lost 0 bases, and 11 bases lay between the germline ends. This CDR3 spans 16 amino acids. CDR1 and CDR2 (germline): MGHRA, YSYEKL. The CDR3 reads CASSQERGRMNTEAFF. CDR3 sequence (DNA): TGCGCCAGCAGCCAAGAAAGGGGCAGGATGAACACTGAAGCTTTCTTT.

The chain has TRBV6-5 and TRBJ2-1; a weak D match, TRBD2 (5 bases). This CDR3 contains 15 residues. Trimming pared 6 bases from V and 0 bases from J, leaving 12 bases between. Per the germline V gene, CDR1 is MNHEY and CDR2 is SVGAGI. CDR3 loop: CASRALAGSYNEQFF. The CDR3 DNA sequence: TGTGCCAGCAGGGCCCTAGCAGGCTCCTACAATGAGCAGTTCTTC.

The chain links TRBV19 to TRBJ1-2; the match to TRBD1 covers 10 bases. The CDR3 is 16 residues long. The V gene end was trimmed by 5 bases and the J gene end by 4 bases; junction bases not matched to a gene: 10. Germline V lookup: CDR1 LNHDA, CDR2 SQIVND (reference sequence). CDR3 coding DNA: TGTGCCAGTAGTCCGCGGACAGGGGGACCTAGCTATGGCTACACCTTC. Translated, it gives CASSPRTGGPSYGYTF.

This clone rates as large. The chain carries TRBV29-1 and TRBJ1-1; a weak D match, TRBD1 (6 bases). CDR1 is SQVTM and CDR2 is ANQGSEA in the germline V gene. The CDR3 consists of 12 residues. Trimming took off 7 bases at V and 5 bases at J, with 14 bases between the two ends. The DNA of the CDR3 is TGCAGCGGGACTCTACAGGGTACTGAAGCTTTCTTT. Protein product: CSGTLQGTEAFF. The whole variable domain, remainder taken from reference TRBV29-1 and TRBJ1-1, is SAVISQKPSRDICQRGTSLTIQCQVDSQVTMMFWYRQQPGQSLTLIATANQGSEATYESGFVIDKFPISRPNLTFSTLTVSNMSPEDSSIYLCSGTLQGTEAFFGQGTRLTVV.

The genes are TRBV2 and TRBJ1-1; 7 nucleotides line up with TRBD1. This CDR3 spans 15 amino acids. CDR1 and CDR2 from the germline V gene are SNHLY and FYNNEI. Germline trimming cut 7 bases from V and 4 bases from J; bases unmatched to any gene: 12. This CDR3 is CASTVAGSGGTEAFF. The CDR3 DNA sequence: TGTGCCAGCACCGTTGCTGGTTCAGGGGGCACTGAAGCTTTCTTT. Filled out from reference TRBV2 and TRBJ1-1, the complete variable domain reads EPEVTQTPSHQVTQMGQEVILRCVPISNHLYFYWYRQILGQKVEFLVSFYNNEISEKSEIFDDQFSVERPDGSNFTLKIRSTKLEDSAMYFCASTVAGSGGTEAFFGQGTRLTVV.

The chain combines TRBV7-9 with TRBJ2-5, with D unresolved. Germline V gene lookup returns CDR1 SEHNR and CDR2 FQNEAQ (reference sequence). The CDR3 is 14 residues long. V dropped 1 base and J dropped 5 bases, with 11 bases sitting between them. As DNA, the CDR3 is TGTGCCAGCAGCTTAGATGCGGTCTTGGAGACCCAGTACTTC. Its translation: CASSLDAVLETQYF.

V usage is TRBV2 and J usage is TRBJ2-3; the match to TRBD2 covers 15 bases. Looked up from germline, CDR1 is SNHLY and CDR2 is FYNNEI. The CDR3 totals 16 residues. V trimming: 6 bases; J trimming: 5 bases; junction bases outside the gene matches: 6. CDR3 bases: TGTGCCAGCAGAGGAGGACTAGCGGGGGGGGGAGATACGCAGTATTTT. Protein: CASRGGLAGGGDTQYF.

Only a few counts were recorded for this clone. V is TRBV19 and J is TRBJ1-3; D gene ambiguous. CDR1 is LNHDA and CDR2 is SQIVND in the germline V gene (reference sequence). Trimming left V 7 bases short and J 2 bases short, with 21 bases between. This CDR3 comprises 17 residues. The CDR3 nucleotides are TGTGCCAGTACCACACAGTACGCCCCGCGCCCTGGAAACACCATATATTTT. Protein product: CASTTQYAPRPGNTIYF.

The rearrangement joins TRBV6-5 to TRBJ2-7; tentatively, D is TRBD2 (5 bases). CDR1 MNHEY and CDR2 SVGAGI come from the germline V gene. Trimming left V 7 bases short and J 6 bases short, with 10 bases between. This CDR3 region has 11 residues. CDR3 bases: TGTGCCAGCATAGGCGGGTCCGAGCAGTACTTC. Amino acid sequence: CASIGGSEQYF.

The J gene is TRBJ2-5, the V gene TRBV5-1; 7 positions match TRBD2. Per germline, CDR1 SGHRS and CDR2 YFSETQ. The CDR3 consists of 15 residues. With 6 bases clipped from V and 5 bases from J, the junction kept 13 bases outside the gene matches. The CDR3 DNA follows: TGCGCCAGCACCCAACATGCGGGGGACGGGGAGACCCAGTACTTC. Its protein is CASTQHAGDGETQYF.

V is TRBV6-5 and J is TRBJ1-5, with 7 bases that match TRBD1. In germline, CDR1 is MNHEY, CDR2 SVGAGI. CDR3 length equals 13 residues. J gave up 6 bases and V 5 bases, and 4 bases lay outside the gene matches. CDR3 bases: TGTGCCAGCAGTCGGGACAGACGTCAGCCCCAGCATTTT. This gives the protein CASSRDRRQPQHF.

The chain couples TRBV7-9 to TRBJ1-5; D remains ambiguous. CDR1 and CDR2 from the germline V gene are SEHNR and FQNEAQ (reference sequence). The CDR3 has 13 amino acids. The V end lost 5 bases, the J end lost 1 base, and 6 bases lay between the germline ends. CDR3 amino acids: CASSMGSNQPQHF. For the CDR3, the DNA is TGTGCCAGCAGCATGGGGAGCAATCAGCCCCAGCATTTT.

This sequence joins TRBV15 and TRBJ2-1; 8 bases agree with TRBD2. V shed 0 bases and J 0 bases; nucleotides not matched to a gene: 7. This CDR3 comprises 18 residues. Germline V gene sequence: CDR1 LNHNV, CDR2 YYDKDF (reference sequence). The CDR3 loop reads CATSRDIPGGSSYNEQFF. CDR3 nucleotide sequence: TGTGCCACCAGCAGAGATATCCCGGGAGGGAGCTCCTACAATGAGCAGTTCTTC.

The gene calls are TRBV10-3 and TRBJ2-1, with a possible D match to TRBD2 (5 bases). The V gene's germline CDR1 is ENHRY and CDR2 SYGVKD. V lost 0 bases and J 13 bases, leaving 13 bases between the germline ends. The CDR3 contains 13 residues. The CDR3 coding sequence is TGTGCCATCAGTGAGTCCTTGGCTAGCCCCCAGTTCTTC. It specifies CAISESLASPQFF.

This chain links TRBV13 with TRBJ2-3; 11 nucleotides match TRBD1. CDR3 length equals 14 residues. Trimming took 5 bases from V and 3 from J; bases not matched to a gene: 1. CDR1 is PRHDT, CDR2 FYEKMQ, per germline (reference sequence). The CDR3 is CASSRDRGTDTQYF. For the CDR3, the DNA is TGTGCCAGCAGCCGGGACAGGGGGACAGATACGCAGTATTTT.

The J gene is TRBJ2-1, the V gene TRBV15, with TRBD2 matching 10 bases. CDR1 LNHNV and CDR2 YYDKDF come from the germline V gene (reference sequence). The V and J ends lost 3 bases and 5 bases, in that order; junction bases with no gene match: 4. This CDR3 is built from 15 residues. CDR3 sequence (DNA): TGTGCCACCAGCAGGACTAGCGGGCGACACAATGAGCAGTTCTTC. It yields the protein CATSRTSGRHNEQFF.

V is TRBV27 and J is TRBJ2-7; a weak D match, TRBD2 (5 bases). The CDR3 consists of 15 residues. V lost 6 bases and J lost 5, with 20 bases in between. Germline CDR1 MNHEY, CDR2 SMNVEV (reference sequence). CDR3 sequence (DNA): TGTGCCAGCAGCCCCGGACCCCCAGGAGGCGACGAGCAGTACTTC. Translated, it gives CASSPGPPGGDEQYF.

J is TRBJ2-5 and V is TRBV11-2; TRBD2 agrees at 8 bases. The germline V gene has CDR1 SGHAT and CDR2 FQNNGV. The junction had 9 bases not matched to a gene; V was cut back by 4 bases and J by 2 bases. The CDR3 covers 16 residues. The CDR3 spells CASSSQAGVSQETQYF. The DNA of the CDR3 is TGTGCCAGCAGCTCCCAAGCGGGAGTCTCGCAAGAGACCCAGTACTTC.

The chain joins TRBV5-4 to TRBJ2-2, with a weak D call TRBD1 (6 bases). The CDR3 is made up of 15 amino acids. Germline lookup yields CDR1 SGHNT and CDR2 YYREEE (reference sequence). V was trimmed by 4 bases and J by 7 bases, leaving 17 bases between them. CDR3 amino acids: CASSQNTGNGGELFF. The CDR3, as DNA: TGTGCCAGCAGCCAAAACACAGGGAACGGCGGGGAGCTGTTTTTT.

The rearrangement links TRBV19 to TRBJ2-7, with TRBD1 matching 8 bases. V lost 8 bases to trimming and J lost 2 bases; unmatched junction nucleotides: 2. Germline V gene data show CDR1 as LNHDA and CDR2 as SQIVND (reference sequence). The CDR3 is 12 residues long. CDR3 in DNA: TGTGCCAGTGGGGACAGGCCCTACGAGCAGTACTTC. Its protein product is CASGDRPYEQYF.